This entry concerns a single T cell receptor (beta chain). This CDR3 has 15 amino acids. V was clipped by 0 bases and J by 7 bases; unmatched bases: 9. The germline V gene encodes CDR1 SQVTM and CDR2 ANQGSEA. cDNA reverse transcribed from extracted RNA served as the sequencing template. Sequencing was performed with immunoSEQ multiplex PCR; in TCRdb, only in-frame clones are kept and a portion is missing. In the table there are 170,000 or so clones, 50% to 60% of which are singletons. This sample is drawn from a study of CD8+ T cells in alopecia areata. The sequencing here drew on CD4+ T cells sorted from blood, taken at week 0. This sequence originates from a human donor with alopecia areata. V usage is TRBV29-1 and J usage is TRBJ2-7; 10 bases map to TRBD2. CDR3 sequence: CSVEDLPSGGQEQYF. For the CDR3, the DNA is TGCAGCGTTGAAGACTTACCTAGCGGGGGCCAAGAGCAGTACTTC.